What follows are 24 T cell receptor beta chains derived from one specimen sequenced in a study of brain T cells in children with intractable seizures. The assay was immunoSEQ multiplex PCR, and TCRdb's table has in-frame clones only and misses some. The table has roughly 80,000 clones, around 91% seen once; the top ten hold around 24%. Here the sequenced sample was peripheral blood, taken at surgery. These receptors were taken from a girl under 10 years old with Rasmussen encephalitis and intractable seizures.

The genes are TRBV6-5 and TRBJ1-1, with D perhaps matching TRBD1 (5 bases). The V gene lost 4 bases and the J gene lost 5 bases, with 11 bases spanning the gap. CDR1 is MNHEY and CDR2 is SVGAGI in the germline V gene. CDR3 length: 13 amino acids. The chain's CDR3 is CASSLGPRTEAFF. The CDR3 nucleotides are TGTGCCAGCAGTTTGGGGCCAAGGACTGAAGCTTTCTTT.

V gene TRBV6-5 combines with J gene TRBJ2-2; a weak D match, TRBD1 (5 bases). Deletions cut 5 bases from V and 6 bases from J, with 13 bases between. The germline gives CDR1 MNHEY, CDR2 SVGAGI. This CDR3 is 14 amino acids long. CDR3 sequence reads: CASSQGGWAGELFF. CDR3 DNA: TGTGCCAGCAGTCAGGGTGGTTGGGCCGGGGAGCTGTTTTTT.

This clone was seen once. For the CDR3, the DNA is TGTGCCAGCAGCTTAGTGGGAGGGTCCTATGGCTACACCTTC. It is translated as CASSLVGGSYGYTF. The chain recombines TRBV11-2 with TRBJ1-2; D is uncertain. Germline V gives CDR1 SGHAT, CDR2 FQNNGV. V lost 1 base, J lost 4 bases, and 10 bases lay in between. This CDR3 contains 14 residues.

V gene TRBV30 combines with J gene TRBJ2-7; maybe TRBD2 (6 bases). Germline V gene sequence: CDR1 GTSNPN, CDR2 SVGIG (reference sequence). V gave up 3 bases and J gave up 0 bases, with 6 bases separating them. This CDR3 has 12 residues. DNA for the CDR3: TGTGCCTGGAGGGGAGGCTCCTACGAGCAGTACTTC. This gives the protein CAWRGGSYEQYF.

The chain joins TRBV19 to TRBJ1-1, with a possible D match to TRBD1 (5 bases). This CDR3 is 14 amino acids long. CDR1 is LNHDA, CDR2 SQIVND, per germline (reference sequence). The germline V and J ends were trimmed by 3 bases and 1 base, with 9 bases remaining between them. CDR3 sequence: CASSMAGPNTEAFF. The CDR3 DNA reads TGTGCCAGTAGTATGGCAGGGCCGAACACTGAAGCTTTCTTT.

The chain recombines TRBV5-6 with TRBJ2-3; no definite D call. The CDR3 has 13 amino acids. Trimming took off 4 bases at V and 4 bases at J, with 10 bases between the two ends. The germline gives CDR1 SGHDT, CDR2 YYEEEE. CDR3 nucleotide sequence: TGTGCCAGCAGCCTGAGCTGGGCAGATACGCAGTATTTT. Amino acids: CASSLSWADTQYF.

The chain combines TRBV7-9 with TRBJ2-1, with 7 bases identical to TRBD2. Trimming cost V 4 bases and J 3 bases; bases outside gene matches: 6. The CDR3 runs to 15 residues. Germline-derived CDR1 and CDR2 are SEHNR and FQNEAQ (reference sequence). This CDR3 reads CASSYAGAYYNEQFF. For the CDR3, the DNA is TGTGCCAGCAGCTATGCGGGAGCGTACTACAATGAGCAGTTCTTC.

V is TRBV5-4 and J is TRBJ2-7; D is ambiguous. The CDR3 contains 13 residues. V was pared by 2 bases and J by 5 bases, with 11 bases between. The germline V gene encodes CDR1 SGHNT and CDR2 YYREEE (reference sequence). CDR3 residues: CASSLARSDEQYF. The CDR3 nucleotides are TGTGCCAGCAGCTTAGCCCGGTCCGACGAGCAGTACTTC. The complete variable domain, with remaining parts taken from reference TRBV5-4 and TRBJ2-7, reads ETGVTQSPTHLIKTRGQQVTLRCSSQSGHNTVSWYQQALGQGPQFIFQYYREEENGRGNFPPRFSGLQFPNYSSELNVNALELDDSALYLCASSLARSDEQYFGPGTRLTVT.

The chain couples TRBV28 to TRBJ1-3; D is uncertain. CDR3 length equals 15 residues. Germline CDR1 is MDHEN and CDR2 is SYDVKM. The V end lost 5 bases, the J end lost 0 bases, and 11 bases lay between the germline ends. DNA of the CDR3: TGTGCCAGCAGTCTAGCTGGGCCCTCTGGAAACACCATATATTTT. As protein: CASSLAGPSGNTIYF.

The chain employs TRBV27 and TRBJ2-7; 7 bases line up with TRBD1. V lost 5 bases and J lost 2; bases outside the gene matches: 9. Germline V gives CDR1 MNHEY, CDR2 SMNVEV (reference sequence). The CDR3 spans 15 residues. The CDR3 DNA sequence: TGTGCCAGCAGTCCTGGGGACAGCCGGGCCTACGAGCAGTACTTC. It is translated as CASSPGDSRAYEQYF.

The chain combines TRBV14 with TRBJ2-7; D may be TRBD2 (5 bases). V lost 3 bases and J 3 bases, leaving 9 bases between the germline ends. Germline-derived CDR1 and CDR2 are SGHDN and FVKESK. The CDR3 has 13 residues. The CDR3 DNA sequence: TGTGCCAGCAGCCATCCGGGAAACTACGAGCAGTACTTC. It is translated as CASSHPGNYEQYF.

A single count supports this clone. The rearrangement uses TRBV27 and TRBJ1-2, with D possibly TRBD1 on 5 matching bases. V lost 4 bases and J 5 bases, leaving 8 bases between the germline ends. The germline V gene has CDR1 MNHEY and CDR2 SMNVEV (reference sequence). The CDR3 totals 12 residues. CDR3 nucleotide sequence: TGTGCCAGCAGTTCCCGGACATATGGCTACACCTTC. It codes for CASSSRTYGYTF.

Concerning this clone: One end of the junction does not line up with germline, which may come from a read error. The chain joins TRBV7-3 to TRBJ2-1, with 8 bases identical to TRBD1. This CDR3 contains 13 residues. The germline CDR1 and CDR2 sequences are SGHTA and FQGTGA. The CDR3 loop reads CASSPGGYYEQFF. CDR3 sequence (DNA): TGTGCCAGCAGCCCAGGGGGCTACTATGAGCAGTTCTTC.

This clone was counted at least ten times. This chain joins TRBV3-1 (or the pseudogene TRBV3-2) and TRBJ2-3; TRBD2 aligns across 10 bases. The CDR3 consists of 17 residues. Trimming removed 1 base from V and 2 bases from J; junction bases left unmatched: 6. CDR1 and CDR2 from the germline V gene are LGHDT and YNNKEL (reference sequence). The CDR3 DNA is TGTGCCAGCAGCCAAGTAGGAGCGGGAGGGCACACAGATACGCAGTATTTT. The encoded protein is CASSQVGAGGHTDTQYF.

The rearrangement links TRBV11-2 to TRBJ2-3, with D unresolved. Germline lookup yields CDR1 SGHAT and CDR2 FQNNGV. V was trimmed by 5 bases and J by 2 bases, leaving 11 bases between them. This CDR3 spans 14 amino acids. This CDR3 is CASSLKNPTDTQYF. DNA for the CDR3: TGTGCCAGCAGCCTAAAAAACCCCACAGATACGCAGTATTTT. The full variable domain, completed using reference TRBV11-2 and TRBJ2-3, is EAGVAQSPRYKIIEKRQSVAFWCNPISGHATLYWYQQILGQGPKLLIQFQNNGVVDDSQLPKDRFSAERLKGVDSTLKIQPAKLEDSAVYLCASSLKNPTDTQYFGPGTRLTVL.

The V call is TRBV5-4, the J call TRBJ1-2; perhaps TRBD1 as D (5 bases). V lost 4 bases, J lost 4 bases, and 14 bases lay in between. Germline CDR1 SGHNT, CDR2 YYREEE (reference sequence). This CDR3 is built from 14 residues. CDR3 region: CASSVDRAPYGYTF. CDR3 nucleotides: TGTGCCAGCAGCGTTGACAGAGCGCCCTATGGCTACACCTTC. Drawing the rest from reference TRBV5-4 and TRBJ1-2, the complete variable domain is ETGVTQSPTHLIKTRGQQVTLRCSSQSGHNTVSWYQQALGQGPQFIFQYYREEENGRGNFPPRFSGLQFPNYSSELNVNALELDDSALYLCASSVDRAPYGYTFGSGTRLTVV.

The V and J genes are TRBV5-4 and TRBJ2-3; 14 nucleotides line up with TRBD2. Germline CDR1 and CDR2: SGHNT and YYREEE (reference sequence). The CDR3 is made up of 15 amino acids. Germline trimming cut 3 bases from V and 5 bases from J; bases unmatched to any gene: 2. In DNA form, the CDR3 reads TGTGCCAGCAGCTGGGGGACTAGCGGGAGAGATACGCAGTATTTT. Its translation is CASSWGTSGRDTQYF. The whole variable domain, filled in from reference TRBV5-4 and TRBJ2-3, reads ETGVTQSPTHLIKTRGQQVTLRCSSQSGHNTVSWYQQALGQGPQFIFQYYREEENGRGNFPPRFSGLQFPNYSSELNVNALELDDSALYLCASSWGTSGRDTQYFGPGTRLTVL.

The chain joins TRBV9 to TRBJ1-5; 9 bases match TRBD1. The ends lost 4 bases at V and 7 bases at J; junction bases unmatched: 6. Looked up from germline, CDR1 is SGDLS and CDR2 is YYNGEE. There are 14 residues in the CDR3. The CDR3 loop is CASSPSGQGQPQHF. CDR3 DNA: TGTGCCAGCAGCCCCAGCGGACAGGGGCAGCCCCAGCATTTT.

V and J are TRBV14 and TRBJ2-1; no clear D gene. CDR3 size: 15 residues. From germline, CDR1 is SGHDN and CDR2 FVKESK. V was trimmed by 3 bases and J by 7 bases, leaving 16 bases between them. CDR3 in amino acids: CASSQTPSFGNEQFF. CDR3 DNA: TGTGCCAGCAGCCAGACACCATCGTTTGGGAATGAGCAGTTCTTC. Full variable domain (rest looked up from reference TRBV14 and TRBJ2-1): EAGVTQFPSHSVIEKGQTVTLRCDPISGHDNLYWYRRVMGKEIKFLLHFVKESKQDESGMPNNRFLAERTGGTYSTLKVQPAELEDSGVYFCASSQTPSFGNEQFFGPGTRLTVL.

The J gene is TRBJ2-5, the V gene TRBV11-1, with no clear D. V lost 4 bases, J lost 0 bases, and 12 bases lay in between. Germline-derived CDR1 and CDR2 are SGHAT and FQDESV (reference sequence). CDR3 size: 15 residues. CDR3 sequence: CASSYISWDQETQYF. The CDR3 DNA reads TGTGCCAGCAGCTACATCAGTTGGGACCAAGAGACCCAGTACTTC.

This chain links TRBV5-1 with TRBJ2-7; D perhaps matches TRBD2 (5 bases). The CDR3 spans 12 residues. V was cut by 4 bases and J by 3 bases, with 8 bases left in between. Germline V gives CDR1 SGHRS, CDR2 YFSETQ. CDR3 protein: CASSAGRYEQYF. The CDR3 DNA follows: TGCGCCAGCAGCGCGGGTCGCTACGAGCAGTACTTC.

V is TRBV5-4 and J is TRBJ1-2; perhaps TRBD1 as D (5 bases). Per the germline V gene, CDR1 is SGHNT and CDR2 is YYREEE (reference sequence). Trimming removed 4 bases at V and 2 bases at J, with 12 bases between. The CDR3 covers 14 residues. In nucleotides, the CDR3 is TGTGCCAGCAGCCCCCGGGACTCCAACTATGGCTACACCTTC. This sequence encodes CASSPRDSNYGYTF.

This chain joins TRBV11-2 and TRBJ1-1; D not resolved. V was trimmed by 1 base and J by 7 bases, leaving 7 bases between them. This CDR3 region has 12 residues. Germline V gene sequence: CDR1 SGHAT, CDR2 FQNNGV. The DNA for the CDR3 is TGTGCCAGCAGCTTAGGAGGATTTGAAGCTTTCTTT. It specifies CASSLGGFEAFF.

The J gene is TRBJ2-7, the V gene TRBV5-5, with D perhaps matching TRBD1 (6 bases). The CDR3 runs to 16 residues. Deletions cut 4 bases from V and 6 bases from J, with 23 bases between. CDR1 and CDR2 from the germline V gene are SGHKS and YYEKEE (reference sequence). CDR3 bases: TGTGCCAGCAGCCAAAAAGCTAGCACAGGGTTGGGCGAGCAGTACTTC. Translating it yields CASSQKASTGLGEQYF.